Given below is one T cell receptor (delta chain) in context. This sample was included in a study of gamma-delta T cells after stem cell transplantation. CDR1 is GEAIGNYY and CDR2 is EKD in the germline V gene. The CDR3 runs 19 residues. Trimming took off 0 bases at V and 2 bases at J, with 24 bases between the two ends. TCRdb redid the clone calls on the RT-PCR reads with CATT. The top ten clones hold 11% of a sample with about 2,800 delta-chain clones, about 5% of them seen once. V is TRDV2 and J is TRDJ1; D assignment may be TRDD2 or TRDD3 (8 bases each). This receptor was obtained from a human donor. It is not recorded whose cells these are; they may come from a transplant donor. The sequencing sample was made of gamma-delta T cells. CDR3 sequence reads: CACDTLPTTRDTRTDKLIF. DNA for the CDR3: TGTGCCTGTGACACCCTTCCTACGACCCGGGATACGCGGACCGATAAACTCATCTTT.